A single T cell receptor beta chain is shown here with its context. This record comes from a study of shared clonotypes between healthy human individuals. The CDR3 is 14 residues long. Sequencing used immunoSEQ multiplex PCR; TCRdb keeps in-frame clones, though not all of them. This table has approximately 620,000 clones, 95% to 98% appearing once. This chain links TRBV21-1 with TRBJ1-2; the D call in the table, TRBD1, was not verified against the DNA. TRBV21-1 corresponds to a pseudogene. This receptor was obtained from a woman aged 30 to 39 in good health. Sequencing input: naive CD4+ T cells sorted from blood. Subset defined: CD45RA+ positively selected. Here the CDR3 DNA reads TGTGCCAGCAGCATAACCAGGGTGTGTTATGGCTACACCTTC. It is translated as CASSITRVCYGYTF.